A selection of T cell receptor beta chains follows, all from one sample in a study of spatial heterogeneity in lung cancer. TCRdb independently ran MiXCR on the 5' RACE reads; one entry per CDR3 protein. The table records tens of thousands of distinct CDR3 sequences, approximately 6.5% of them present only once. Specimen: lung tumor tissue, collected at surgery. The origin of the receptors is a male donor with early-stage non-small cell lung cancer. Each CDR3 is given without its conserved first and last residue.

>TRBV6-5|TRBJ2-6
ASSWDPRSGANVLT
>TRBV27|TRBJ2-2
ASSFGGELF
>TRBV7-2|TRBJ2-3
ASSPWMEDTQY
>TRBV12-5|TRBJ2-7
ASEVRRLAIYEQY
>TRBV10-3|TRBJ2-7
AITGGAGEQY
>TRBV2|TRBJ1-2
ASSWTGGEAGYT
>TRBV2|TRBJ2-2
ASSGSSAGELF
>TRBV6-2/TRBV6-3|TRBJ1-2
ASRRWGQMGYT
>TRBV7-9|TRBJ1-5
ASSPGSNQPQH
>TRBV24-1|TRBJ2-1
ATLDSLGGNEQF
>TRBV27|TRBJ1-1
ASSYGANTEAF
>TRBV28|TRBJ1-1
ASSRPGQGFRGTEAF
>TRBV7-2|TRBJ2-7
ASSLEGRDHEQY
>TRBV7-9|TRBJ1-1
ASSLVEGGTEAF
>TRBV4-2|TRBJ1-6
ASSQEPNSPLH
>TRBV7-2|TRBJ2-1
ASSFGGGLGEQF
>TRBV28|TRBJ2-1
ASSRDRGSYNEQF
>TRBV6-5|TRBJ2-7
ASSYSRGYEQY
>TRBV5-1|TRBJ1-1
ASSSRGIPGTEAF
>TRBV9|TRBJ2-3
ASSVARSTDTQY
>TRBV27|TRBJ2-2
ASSGWEGTGELF
>TRBV28|TRBJ1-1
ASRFSLFRNTEAF
>TRBV7-3|TRBJ2-3
ASSLYKHTDTQY
>TRBV28|TRBJ1-4
ASSPLPTNEKLF
>TRBV2|TRBJ2-4
ASSSGGTKNIQY
>TRBV20-1|TRBJ2-3
SASRASGQSSTQY
>TRBV7-8|TRBJ2-6
ASSSTSQILSGANVLT
>TRBV5-1|TRBJ1-2
ASSLGTEANYGYT
>TRBV28|TRBJ2-7
ASSFTTGGYEQY
>TRBV30|TRBJ2-7
AWSVQYEQY
>TRBV7-2|TRBJ2-3
ASSLEGGMDTQY
>TRBV7-6|TRBJ1-1
ASSLHRVGYTEAF
>TRBV7-9|TRBJ1-4
ASSQAGSNEKLF
>TRBV25-1|TRBJ1-1
ATKFRAQAF
>TRBV15|TRBJ2-3
ATSRDRGSTDTQY
>TRBV12-3/TRBV12-4|TRBJ1-6
ASSFESSPLH
>TRBV28|TRBJ1-4
ASSIWDSRTNEKLF